Listed here is a single T cell receptor beta chain. The clone's antigen remains unknown. Per-base quality was not reported, and no clone a single base away is much larger than it. This entry is derived from a study of T cell responses to AZD1222 COVID-19 vaccine (dated by TCRdb to the early 2020s). The study in broad terms: Because spike-specific TCR depth and breadth did not differ between the two schedules, AZD1222 recipients who got a second dose at roughly 4 weeks were pooled with those who got a second dose at roughly 12 weeks. TCR sequencing covered some 240 trial participants: 207 given two doses of AZD1222 and some 25 given two doses of MenACWY control vaccine. Trial participants were enrolled into age subgroups of 18-55, 56-69 and 70-plus years, which contained about 150, 27 and 61 TCR-sequenced participants, respectively. Overall study results and their limits: The 56-69-year group was small, and its depth increase did not reach significance, likely because of low power. Conclusions about previously exposed vaccinees were limited because only a handful of AZD1222 recipients were SARS-CoV-2 seropositive at baseline. Participants were mostly white British and included more females than males, and it was suggested by the authors that clonal diversity may have been underestimated. Epitopes outside the regions mutated in the B.1.351 and B.1.1.7 variants were reportedly recognized by nearly half of the unique spike-specific TCRs. Because no samples from the day 14 peak response were available, repertoires could be characterized only after the peak T cell response. Vaccine-associated CD4 TCRs spanned the whole spike protein, with dominant responses in regions 160-218 and 743-854. A significant rise in spike-specific TCR breadth and depth was observed after two AZD1222 doses relative to day 0 and relative to MenACWY recipients.

This sample's time point label indicates: baseline before first vaccination. The vaccinee samples were drawn from two UK trials, COV001 and COV002, one of which was a single-blind randomized controlled phase 2/3 trial testing AZD1222 (ChAdOx1 nCoV-19) in healthy adults. Trial participant PBMC samples were collected at day 0 and day 28 after the second dose for TCRbeta chain sequencing. The CDR3 regions of human TCRbeta chains were analyzed by immunosequencing. As for the original processing: Repertoire TCRs were checked for matches against a reference library of SARS-CoV-2-specific TCRs that had been generated using the MIRA antigen-specificity platform. Breadth meant the fraction of unique TCRs that were SARS-CoV-2-associated, whereas depth meant the fraction of total T cells that were SARS-CoV-2-associated. Using the MIRA data, each spike-specific TCR was assigned both to the spike region to which the TCR was reactive and to a CD4 or CD8 class. Log10-transformed breadth and depth values were compared by one-way ANOVA with Sidak's multiple comparisons tests. The clones in this table, taken by TCRdb from immuneACCESS, are in-frame only. Not every clone is retained; where verified, under half of the shortfall comes from an unresolved V gene, and the cause of the rest is unknown. The D gene and trimming were derived from the DNA, and the V and J assignments and clone size from that table. The sample has roughly 120,000 clones on record, roughly 88% of them singletons. About 8.8% of the sample belongs to the ten largest clones.

Trimming takes 4 bases from V and 3 bases from J, and the germline ends sit 9 bases apart. From its cysteine to its phenylalanine, the CDR3 spans 13 amino acids. The kept DNA is CDR3 alone, 39 bases in frame from the first base. Based on the germline V gene, the CDR1 and CDR2 sequences are MDHEN and SYDVKM. The rearrangement combines TRBV28 with TRBJ1-2; the D gene remains uncertain. Sequenced here: peripheral blood, sampled on day 0 of AZD1222 vaccination. The clonotype was recovered from an adult in good health. The CDR3 in this case is CASSSQSYYGYTF. In nucleotide form, the sequence is TGTGCCAGCAGTTCTCAGTCCTACTATGGCTACACCTTC.